This T cell receptor (beta chain) was documented in a study of blood T cell repertoires in COVID-19 (dated by TCRdb to the early 2020s). Background on the whole study: Collaborator samples came from the United States, Italy and Spain and covered acute and convalescent phases of COVID-19. The material from the prospective study consisted of cDNA or gDNA derived from T cells, B-cell-depleted T cells, or PBMCs. Subjects who had been exposed to COVID-19, were actively infected with it, or had recovered from it provided the deeply sampled blood TCRbeta repertoires that made up the dataset. The repertoires were released in a freely available public database meant as a resource for research on the immune response to SARS-CoV-2. The samples were drawn from two sources: the first 160 participants of the ongoing ImmuneRACE study, and 1,254 subjects contributed by 6 global collaborators. Nearly every sample came with metadata listing a de-identified subject ID, COVID-19 status, age in years and sex. HLA class I and class II types, where available, came from metadata supplied by the sample provider rather than from assay-based typing.

General study outcomes and caveats: The amount of clinical and demographic metadata varied by source and participant and was provided uncurated.

TCRbeta CDR3 regions were amplified from genomic DNA using the immunoSEQ Assay, a bias-controlled multiplex PCR. Per the source publication's procedure: The number of nucleated cells in each sample was estimated from the amplification of reference gene primers within the assay. Sequence reads were collapsed and filtered to measure the absolute abundance of every unique TCRbeta CDR3 rearrangement. For each sample, productive Simpson clonality was calculated by taking the square root of Simpson's diversity index across productive rearrangements. TCRdb stores this immuneACCESS table with in-frame sequences only. Part of the clones is absent; in the studies checked, under half of the shortfall reflects unresolved V genes, and no reason is known for the rest. The DNA was the basis for D and trimming; V, J and clone size are from that table. The table for this sample lists some 100,000 clones; around 90% of them were counted only once. The ten largest clonotypes hold roughly 8% of the sample.

Each collaborating institution followed its own protocols to collect whole blood in K2EDTA tubes. For TCRbeta analysis, collaborators shipped samples as frozen whole blood, isolated PBMCs, or DNA extracted from either of those sample types. Turning to this clone: The specificity of this receptor is unknown. One base away there is no much larger clone; base qualities are not given.

The CDR3 holds 11 amino acids from the cysteine to the phenylalanine. The CDR3 DNA has 33 bases and is translated from base 1. CDR1 and CDR2, looked up from the germline V gene (reference sequence), are LNHDA and SQIVND. V is clipped by 4 bases and J by 13 bases, and the sequence between their germline boundaries is 13 bases long. The specimen was peripheral blood. The chain links TRBV19 with TRBJ1-2; no D gene is confidently identified. This receptor was obtained from a human donor in a cohort sampled during active COVID-19. The CDR3 region has the sequence CASSTGWPVTF. The DNA reads as follows: TGTGCCAGTAGTACGGGATGGCCAGTCACCTTC.